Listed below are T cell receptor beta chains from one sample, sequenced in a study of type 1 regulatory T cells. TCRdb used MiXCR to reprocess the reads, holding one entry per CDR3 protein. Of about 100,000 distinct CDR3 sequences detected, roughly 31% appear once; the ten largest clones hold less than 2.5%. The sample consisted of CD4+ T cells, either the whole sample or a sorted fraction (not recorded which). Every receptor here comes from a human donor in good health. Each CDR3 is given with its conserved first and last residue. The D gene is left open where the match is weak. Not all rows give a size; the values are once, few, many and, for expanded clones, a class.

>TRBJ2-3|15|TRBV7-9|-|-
TGTGCCAGCAGCTTAGTTGGCGGACACACAGATACGCAGTATTTT
CASSLVGGHTDTQYF
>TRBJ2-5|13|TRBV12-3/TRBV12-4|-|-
TGTGCCAGCAGGTATTCGGGGCAAGAGACCCAGTACTTC
CASRYSGQETQYF
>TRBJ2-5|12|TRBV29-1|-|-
TGCAGCGTAATAGCAGGGGCCGAGACCCAGTACTTC
CSVIAGAETQYF
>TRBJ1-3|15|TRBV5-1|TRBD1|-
TGCGCCAGCAGCCGTGGGACAGGGACTGGAAACACCATATATTTT
CASSRGTGTGNTIYF
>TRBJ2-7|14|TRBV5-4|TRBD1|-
TGTGCCAGCAGCTCCGGGACAGCACCCTACGAGCAGTACTTC
CASSSGTAPYEQYF
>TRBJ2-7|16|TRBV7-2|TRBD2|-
TGTGCCAGCAGCTTACGGGCGGGAGGAAGCTCCTACGAGCAGTACTTC
CASSLRAGGSSYEQYF
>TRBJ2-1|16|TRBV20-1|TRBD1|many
TGCAGTGCTGGTAATCGTGAGGGACAGGGGTTCAATGAGCAGTTCTTC
CSAGNREGQGFNEQFF
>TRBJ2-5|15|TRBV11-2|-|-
TGTGCCAGCAGCCCACTGGGCGGGATACAAGAGACCCAGTACTTC
CASSPLGGIQETQYF
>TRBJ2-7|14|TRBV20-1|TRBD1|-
TGCAGTGCCAGAACCGGGACAGGTCCCTACGAGCAGTACTTC
CSARTGTGPYEQYF
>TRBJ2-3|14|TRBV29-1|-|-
TGCAGCGTTTCCGGTCGGAGGGAAACAGATACGCAGTATTTT
CSVSGRRETDTQYF
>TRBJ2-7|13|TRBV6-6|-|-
TGTGCCAGCAACAGTCCTTTAACCTACGAGCAGTACTTC
CASNSPLTYEQYF
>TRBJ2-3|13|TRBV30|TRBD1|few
TGTGCCGGACTGACAGGGGGCTTGTCTACGCAGTATTTT
CAGLTGGLSTQYF
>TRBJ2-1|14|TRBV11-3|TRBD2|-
TGTGCCAGCAGCTCCCGGACTAGCGCCGAAGAGCAGTTCTTC
CASSSRTSAEEQFF
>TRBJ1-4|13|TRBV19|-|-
TGTGCCAGTAGCCGGATGGGGGGTGAAAAACTGTTTTTT
CASSRMGGEKLFF
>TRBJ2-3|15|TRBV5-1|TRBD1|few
TGCGCCAGCAGCCTCTCGGGGACAGGGAGGGATACGCAGTATTTT
CASSLSGTGRDTQYF
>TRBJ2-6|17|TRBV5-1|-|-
TGCGCCAGCAGCCTAGATCTGCCCGGGACTGGGGCCAACGTCCTGACTTTC
CASSLDLPGTGANVLTF
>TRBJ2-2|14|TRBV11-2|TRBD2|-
TGTGCCAGCAGCCTAGCGGGCCTTTCCGGGGAGCTGTTTTTT
CASSLAGLSGELFF
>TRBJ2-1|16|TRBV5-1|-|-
TGCGCCAGCAGCTCACAATCTAGCAGATCCTACAATGAGCAGTTCTTC
CASSSQSSRSYNEQFF
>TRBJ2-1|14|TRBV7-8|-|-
TGTGCCAGCAGCTTAGAGATAAGGGGGGACGAGCAGTTCTTC
CASSLEIRGDEQFF
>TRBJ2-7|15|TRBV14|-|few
TGTGCCAGCAGCCCTAGACTCGACTTTGGATACGAGCAGTACTTC
CASSPRLDFGYEQYF
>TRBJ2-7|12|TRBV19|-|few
TGTGCCAGCGAGGGACAAAACTACGAGCAGTACTTC
CASEGQNYEQYF
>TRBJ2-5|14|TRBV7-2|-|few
TGTGCCAGCAGCTTAGGAGCCGGGGTAGAGACCCAGTACTTC
CASSLGAGVETQYF
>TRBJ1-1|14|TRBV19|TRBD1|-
TGTGCCAGTAGTATGAGGGACAGGGCTGGTGAAGCTTTCTTT
CASSMRDRAGEAFF
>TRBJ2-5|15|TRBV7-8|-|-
TGTGCCAACACCCAGGACAGTGGACCTACCTTGGCCCAGTACTTC
CANTQDSGPTLAQYF
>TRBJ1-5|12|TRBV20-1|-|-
TGCAGTACGTGGTCAGCTGGTCAGCCCCAGCATTTT
CSTWSAGQPQHF
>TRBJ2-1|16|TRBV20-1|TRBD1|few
TGCAGTGCGTTAACAAGACAGGGTGTGTCCTACAATGAGCAGTTCTTC
CSALTRQGVSYNEQFF
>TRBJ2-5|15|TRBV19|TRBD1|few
TGTGCCAGTAGTTTCGGGACAGGGGGCGAGGGGACCCAGTACTTC
CASSFGTGGEGTQYF
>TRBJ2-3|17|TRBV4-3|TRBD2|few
TGCGCCAGCAGCCGCGACATCACTAGCGCGAACACAGATACGCAGTATTTT
CASSRDITSANTDTQYF
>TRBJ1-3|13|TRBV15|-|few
TGTGCCACCAGCAGGGGCTCTGGAAACACCATATATTTT
CATSRGSGNTIYF
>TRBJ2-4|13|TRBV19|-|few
TGTGCCAGTAGTATACAGGGACCAAACATTCAGTACTTC
CASSIQGPNIQYF
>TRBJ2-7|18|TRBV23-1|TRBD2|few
TGCGCCAGCCGAACTAGGAGAGATAGCGGGAGGCTGAACTACGAGCAGTACTTC
CASRTRRDSGRLNYEQYF
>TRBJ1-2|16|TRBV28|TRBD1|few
TGTGCCAGCAGACTTTTGGTGGGACAGGGGATTCGTGGCTACACCTTC
CASRLLVGQGIRGYTF
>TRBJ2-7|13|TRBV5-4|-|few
TGTGCCAGCAGCTATGACGGAGACTACGAGCAGTACTTC
CASSYDGDYEQYF
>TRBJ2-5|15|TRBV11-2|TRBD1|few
TGTGCCAGCAGCTTAGAGGGACAGGGGGCGCGCACCCAGTACTTC
CASSLEGQGARTQYF
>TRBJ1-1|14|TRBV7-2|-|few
TGTGCCAGCAGCTTAGCCCCGGGACCCCCAGAAGCTTTCTTT
CASSLAPGPPEAFF
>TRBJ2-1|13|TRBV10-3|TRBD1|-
TGTGCCATCAGCCTCGACAGGGACAATGAGCAGTTCTTC
CAISLDRDNEQFF
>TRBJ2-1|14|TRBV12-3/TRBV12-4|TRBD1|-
TGTGCCAGCAGCTTACCAGGGACAGACGATGAGCAGTTCTTC
CASSLPGTDDEQFF
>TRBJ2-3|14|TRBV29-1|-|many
TGCAGCGTGGCCCAACTAGGGGGCACAGATACGCAGTATTTT
CSVAQLGGTDTQYF
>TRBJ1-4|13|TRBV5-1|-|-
TGCGTCAGCAGCTTGGGCAGAAATGAAAAACTGTTTTTT
CVSSLGRNEKLFF
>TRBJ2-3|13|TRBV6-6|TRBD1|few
TGTGCCAGCGCACAGGGGGCTGGAGATACGCAGTATTTT
CASAQGAGDTQYF